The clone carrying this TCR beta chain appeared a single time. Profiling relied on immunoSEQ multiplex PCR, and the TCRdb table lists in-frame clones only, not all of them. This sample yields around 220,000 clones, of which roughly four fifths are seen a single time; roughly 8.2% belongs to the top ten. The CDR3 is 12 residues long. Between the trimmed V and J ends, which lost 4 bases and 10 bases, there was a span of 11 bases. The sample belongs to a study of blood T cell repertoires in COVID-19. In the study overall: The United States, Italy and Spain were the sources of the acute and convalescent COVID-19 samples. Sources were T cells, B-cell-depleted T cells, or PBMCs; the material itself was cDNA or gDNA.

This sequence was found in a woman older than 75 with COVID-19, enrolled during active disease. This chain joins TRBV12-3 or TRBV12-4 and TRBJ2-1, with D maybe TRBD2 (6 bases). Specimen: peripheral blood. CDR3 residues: CASSSPLAEQFF. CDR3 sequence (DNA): TGTGCCAGCAGTTCCCCCCTAGCGGAGCAGTTCTTC.